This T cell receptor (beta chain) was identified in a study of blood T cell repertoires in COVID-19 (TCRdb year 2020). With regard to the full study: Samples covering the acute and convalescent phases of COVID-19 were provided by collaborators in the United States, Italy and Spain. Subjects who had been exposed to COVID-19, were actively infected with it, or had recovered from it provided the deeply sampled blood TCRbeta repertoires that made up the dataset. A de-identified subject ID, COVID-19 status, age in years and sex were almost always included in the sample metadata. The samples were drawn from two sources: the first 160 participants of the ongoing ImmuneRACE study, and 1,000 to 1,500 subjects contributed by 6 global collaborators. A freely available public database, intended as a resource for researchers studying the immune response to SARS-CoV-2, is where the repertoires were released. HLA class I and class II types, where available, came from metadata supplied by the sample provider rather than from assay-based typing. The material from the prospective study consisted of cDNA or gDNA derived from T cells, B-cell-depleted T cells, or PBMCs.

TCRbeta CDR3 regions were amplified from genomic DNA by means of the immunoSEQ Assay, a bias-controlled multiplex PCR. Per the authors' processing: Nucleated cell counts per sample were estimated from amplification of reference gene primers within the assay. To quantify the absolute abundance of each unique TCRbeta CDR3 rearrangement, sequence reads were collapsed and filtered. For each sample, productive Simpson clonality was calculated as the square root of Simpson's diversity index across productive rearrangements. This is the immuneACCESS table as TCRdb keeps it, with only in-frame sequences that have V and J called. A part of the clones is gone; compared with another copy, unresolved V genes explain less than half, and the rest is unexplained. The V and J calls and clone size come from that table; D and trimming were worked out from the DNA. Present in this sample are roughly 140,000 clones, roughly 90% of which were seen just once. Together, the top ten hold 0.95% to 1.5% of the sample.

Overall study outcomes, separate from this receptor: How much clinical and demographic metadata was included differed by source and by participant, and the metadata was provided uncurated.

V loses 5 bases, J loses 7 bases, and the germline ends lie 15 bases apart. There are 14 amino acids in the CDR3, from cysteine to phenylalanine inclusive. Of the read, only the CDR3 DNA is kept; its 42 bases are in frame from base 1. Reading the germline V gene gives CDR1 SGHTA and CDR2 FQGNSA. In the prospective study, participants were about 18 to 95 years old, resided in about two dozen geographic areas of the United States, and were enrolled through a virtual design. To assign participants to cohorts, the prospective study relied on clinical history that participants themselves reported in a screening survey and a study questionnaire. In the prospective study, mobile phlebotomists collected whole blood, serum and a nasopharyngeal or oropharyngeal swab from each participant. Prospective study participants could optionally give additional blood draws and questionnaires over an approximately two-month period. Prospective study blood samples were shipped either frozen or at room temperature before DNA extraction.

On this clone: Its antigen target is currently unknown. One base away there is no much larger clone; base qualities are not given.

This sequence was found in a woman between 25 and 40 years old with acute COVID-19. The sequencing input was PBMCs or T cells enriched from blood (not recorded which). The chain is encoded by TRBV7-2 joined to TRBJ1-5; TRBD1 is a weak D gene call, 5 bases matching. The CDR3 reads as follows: CASSTFQGQQPQHF. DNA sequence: TGTGCCAGCAGCACGTTTCAGGGTCAGCAGCCCCAGCATTTT. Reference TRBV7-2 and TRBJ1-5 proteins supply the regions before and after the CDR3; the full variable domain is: GAGVSQSPSNKVTEKGKDVELRCDPISGHTALYWYRQSLGQGLEFLIYFQGNSAPDKSGLPSDRFSAERTGGSVSTLTIQRTQQEDSAVYLCASSTFQGQQPQHFGDGTRLSIL.